Following are 29 T cell receptor beta chains from one sample sequenced in a study of blood T cell repertoires in COVID-19. The repertoire was sequenced with immunoSEQ multiplex PCR; TCRdb's copy has only in-frame clones and lacks some. The sample includes 380,000 or so clones, approximately 87% of them seen just once. The sequencing input was PBMCs or T cells enriched from blood (not recorded which). The receptors here all came from a woman aged 25 to 39 with acute COVID-19.

This sequence joins TRBV5-6 and TRBJ1-1; D perhaps matches TRBD1 (5 bases). Germline CDR1 SGHDT, CDR2 YYEEEE. The CDR3 is 15 amino acids. Deletions cut 3 bases from V and 0 bases from J, with 12 bases between. CDR3: CASSYDTGLNTEAFF. CDR3 nucleotides: TGTGCCAGCAGCTATGACACAGGCTTGAACACTGAAGCTTTCTTT.

CDR3 in amino acids: CASSQEHRGNTEAFF. DNA for the CDR3: TGTGCCAGCAGCCAAGAGCACAGGGGGAACACTGAAGCTTTCTTT. This chain joins TRBV3-1 (or the pseudogene TRBV3-2) and TRBJ1-1, with 7 bases identical to TRBD1. Germline CDR1 and CDR2: LGHDT and YNNKEL (reference sequence). The ends lost 0 bases at V and 1 base at J; junction bases unmatched: 2. The CDR3 covers 15 residues.

The chain is built from TRBV19 and TRBJ2-7; TRBD1 is a possible D gene (5 bases). This CDR3 spans 15 amino acids. Trimming removed 5 bases at V and 0 bases at J, with 14 bases between. CDR1 and CDR2 from the germline V gene are LNHDA and SQIVND (reference sequence). The CDR3 nucleotides read TGTGCCAGTAGTGCGGTCGGACAAAGCTCCTACGAGCAGTACTTC. As protein: CASSAVGQSSYEQYF. The full variable domain, in which reference TRBV19 and TRBJ2-7 provide the parts outside the CDR3, is DGGITQSPKYLFRKEGQNVTLSCEQNLNHDAMYWYRQDPGQGLRLIYYSQIVNDFQKGDIAEGYSVSREKKESFPLTVTSAQKNPTAFYLCASSAVGQSSYEQYFGPGTRLTVT.

The V call is TRBV11-1, the J call TRBJ2-1; possible D gene TRBD1, 6 bases. The germline V gene has CDR1 SGHAT and CDR2 FQDESV (reference sequence). Trimming took 5 bases from V and 5 from J, leaving 16 bases between them. This CDR3 region has 15 residues. In nucleotides, the CDR3 is TGTGCCAGCAGCGCAGGCCAGGGGCCTCACAATGAGCAGTTCTTC. Translation gives CASSAGQGPHNEQFF.

This clone occurred once. The chain is built from TRBV7-2 and TRBJ1-4, with 8 bases that match TRBD1. Germline lookup yields CDR1 SGHTA and CDR2 FQGNSA. V was clipped by 4 bases and J by 4 bases; unmatched bases: 5. This CDR3 region has 15 residues. CDR3 coding DNA: TGTGCCAGCAGCTGGGGGGGACAGGTTAATGAAAAACTGTTTTTT. It specifies CASSWGGQVNEKLFF.

Comments on this clone: Other DNA sequences in the same sample also yield this CDR3. The V call is TRBV12-3 or TRBV12-4, the J call TRBJ1-1, with D uncertain. CDR3 size: 13 residues. Trimming cost V 1 base and J 4 bases, with 7 bases left between them. The CDR3 spells CASSLGQVTEAFF. CDR3 DNA sequence: TGTGCCAGCAGTTTAGGGCAGGTCACTGAAGCTTTCTTT.

The chain couples TRBV5-6 to TRBJ1-2; 8 bases agree with TRBD1. The CDR3 length is 14 residues. Germline assignment: CDR1 SGHDT and CDR2 YYEEEE. Trimming removed 0 bases from V and 2 bases from J; junction bases left unmatched: 0. CDR3 loop: CASSLDRGNYGYTF. As DNA, the CDR3 is TGTGCCAGCAGCTTGGACAGGGGGAACTATGGCTACACCTTC.

The sample holds one count of this clone. The junction does not match germline at one end; this may be a read error. The chain recombines TRBV11-2 with TRBJ1-2, with D unclear. This CDR3 region has 14 residues. Germline V gives CDR1 SGHAT, CDR2 FQNNGV. DNA of the CDR3: TGTGCCAGCAGCCTGACAAGGTCGGGGAAAGTACTACCTTTC. Protein: CASSLTRSGKVLPF.

The gene calls are TRBV30 and TRBJ2-3; 7 bases agree with TRBD1. The germline CDR1 and CDR2 sequences are GTSNPN and SVGIG (reference sequence). CDR3 length: 13 residues. The V segment lost 3 bases and the J segment 8 bases; nucleotides outside the gene matches: 8. The CDR3 region has the DNA TGTGCCTGGAGGGAACAGGGGTTGGGTACGCAGTATTTT. Amino acid sequence: CAWREQGLGTQYF.

This clone has a handful of counts. This rearrangement joins TRBV7-9 to TRBJ1-2; 11 nucleotides match TRBD1. The germline gives CDR1 SEHNR, CDR2 FQNEAQ (reference sequence). This CDR3 spans 17 amino acids. Unmatched junction bases numbered 10, after V lost 5 bases and J lost 2 bases. CDR3 loop: CASSVRTGGSGNYGYTF. The DNA for the CDR3 is TGTGCCAGCAGCGTCCGGACAGGGGGCAGTGGGAACTATGGCTACACCTTC.

V gene TRBV5-6 combines with J gene TRBJ1-5; TRBD1 matches at 7 bases. The CDR3 consists of 15 residues. Germline V gives CDR1 SGHDT, CDR2 YYEEEE. J gave up 7 bases and V 4 bases, and 11 bases lay outside the gene matches. The CDR3 DNA sequence: TGTGCCAGCAGCCCCAGAGGGGGCAAGGGACAGCCCCAGCATTTT. Amino acids: CASSPRGGKGQPQHF.

V gene TRBV9 combines with J gene TRBJ2-1; 10 bases fit TRBD2. This CDR3 is 16 amino acids long. V lost 4 bases and J lost 6; bases outside the gene matches: 10. Germline V gene sequence: CDR1 SGDLS, CDR2 YYNGEE. The CDR3 DNA reads TGTGCCAGCAGCACAGTAGGACTAGCGGAGATCAATGAGCAGTTCTTC. Translation gives CASSTVGLAEINEQFF.

This clone has a handful of counts. J is TRBJ2-2 and V is TRBV5-1; possibly TRBD1 for D (6 bases). Germline V CDR1 and CDR2: SGHRS, YFSETQ. This CDR3 has 15 amino acids. V was cut by 0 bases and J by 1 base, with 7 bases left in between. CDR3: CASSLGGQNTGELFF. In DNA, the CDR3 is TGCGCCAGCAGCTTGGGGGGACAGAACACCGGGGAGCTGTTTTTT.

V usage is TRBV9 and J usage is TRBJ1-2; 8 nucleotides agree with TRBD1. The junction had 4 bases not matched to a gene; V was cut back by 0 bases and J by 3 bases. In germline, CDR1 is SGDLS, CDR2 YYNGEE. This CDR3 region has 15 residues. The CDR3 DNA is TGTGCCAGCAGCGTAGTGGCAGGGGGCGACTATGGCTACACCTTC. This sequence encodes CASSVVAGGDYGYTF.

The count of this clone is one. The CDR3 DNA sequence: TGTGCCAGCAGCTTAGTTAGGACAGGGGCGGCCTATGGCTACACCTTC. The encoded protein is CASSLVRTGAAYGYTF. The rearrangement links TRBV11-2 to TRBJ1-2; 9 nucleotides align to TRBD1. The CDR3 has 16 residues. V lost 1 base, J lost 4 bases, and 7 bases stayed unmatched. Germline-derived CDR1 and CDR2 are SGHAT and FQNNGV.

The chain links TRBV3-1 (or the pseudogene TRBV3-2) to TRBJ2-7; 12 nucleotides line up with TRBD1. CDR3 length: 15 residues. The germline V gene encodes CDR1 LGHDT and CDR2 YNNKEL (reference sequence). V gave up 4 bases and J gave up 6 bases; unmatched junction bases: 7. This chain's CDR3 is CASSPNWDRGREQYF. The CDR3 DNA sequence: TGTGCCAGCAGCCCCAACTGGGACAGGGGGCGCGAGCAGTACTTC.

The V gene is TRBV21-1, the J gene TRBJ1-2; TRBD1 is the table's D call and was not checked against the DNA. TRBV21-1 is termed a pseudogene. This CDR3 spans 14 amino acids. DNA for the CDR3: TGTGCCAGCAGCGGGGGCCAGGGGCGCAATGGCTACACCTTC. It is translated as CASSGGQGRNGYTF.

The rearrangement links TRBV4-3 to TRBJ1-6; tentative D call: TRBD1 (5 bases). Trimming pared 0 bases from V and 7 bases from J, leaving 10 bases between. The CDR3 length is 15 residues. The germline V gene has CDR1 LGHNA and CDR2 YSLEER. CDR3 protein: CASSQDFSGNSPLHF. The CDR3 bases are TGCGCCAGCAGCCAAGATTTTTCAGGGAATTCACCCCTCCACTTT.

V is TRBV7-2 and J is TRBJ1-5, with TRBD1 matching over 7 bases. Germline CDR1 is SGHTA and CDR2 is FQGNSA. V lost 2 bases and J lost 7; bases outside the gene matches: 11. There are 16 residues in the CDR3. CDR3 protein: CASSLTARGNYQPQHF. CDR3 DNA sequence: TGTGCCAGCAGCTTAACGGCCAGGGGGAACTACCAGCCCCAGCATTTT.

The V and J genes are TRBV5-5 and TRBJ1-6, with TRBD1 matching over 8 bases. The CDR3 has 17 residues. From germline, CDR1 is SGHKS and CDR2 YYEKEE (reference sequence). V was clipped by 2 bases and J by 6 bases; unmatched bases: 10. The CDR3: CASSFPKDRAVNSPLHF. In DNA form, the CDR3 reads TGTGCCAGCAGCTTTCCCAAGGACAGGGCGGTTAATTCACCCCTCCACTTT.

The table lists this clone with a few counts. CDR3 residues: CASSPSSYEQYF. The DNA of the CDR3 is TGTGCCAGCAGCCCTAGCTCCTACGAGCAGTACTTC. The gene calls are TRBV11-2 and TRBJ2-7; unclear D gene. Germline V gene data show CDR1 as SGHAT and CDR2 as FQNNGV. The V end was cut by 5 bases, the J end by 0 bases, with 5 bases between. This CDR3 is 12 amino acids long.

CDR3 amino acids: CASSQDAYSGGNMDTQYF. The CDR3 nucleotides read TGCGCCAGCAGCCAAGATGCGTACAGCGGGGGCAATATGGATACGCAGTATTTT. This chain uses TRBV4-1 with TRBJ2-3; 8 bases agree with TRBD2. The CDR3 has 18 residues. The V and J ends lost 0 bases and 6 bases, in that order; junction bases with no gene match: 14. The germline gives CDR1 MGHRA, CDR2 YSYEKL.

The rearrangement joins TRBV9 to TRBJ2-2; TRBD2 agrees at 9 bases. V shed 0 bases and J 1 base; nucleotides not matched to a gene: 10. The CDR3 is 19 residues long. CDR1 and CDR2 (germline): SGDLS, YYNGEE. In nucleotides, the CDR3 is TGTGCCAGCAGCGTAGACCTAGCGGGGTCTCGTAGGAACACCGGGGAGCTGTTTTTT. Amino acid sequence: CASSVDLAGSRRNTGELFF.

This sequence joins TRBV27 and TRBJ2-1; 10 bases line up with TRBD2. Germline lookup yields CDR1 MNHEY and CDR2 SMNVEV (reference sequence). The ends lost 2 bases at V and 4 bases at J; junction bases unmatched: 8. The CDR3 spans 17 residues. In DNA form, the CDR3 reads TGTGCCAGCAGTTTAACTTCGACTAGCGGGCGTTACAATGAGCAGTTCTTC. This encodes CASSLTSTSGRYNEQFF.

The rearrangement uses TRBV4-1 and TRBJ2-1; a possible D gene is TRBD2 (6 bases). Germline values: CDR1 MGHRA, CDR2 YSYEKL. The CDR3 loop spans 16 amino acids. The ends were cut back, 4 bases at V and 3 bases at J, with 16 bases in the middle. The CDR3, as DNA: TGCGCCAGCAGCCTCACTAGCCAGTACTTCTACAATGAGCAGTTCTTC. This translates into CASSLTSQYFYNEQFF.

This chain joins TRBV7-3 and TRBJ1-2, with D possibly being TRBD1 (5 bases). The germline V gene has CDR1 SGHTA and CDR2 FQGTGA. Trimming removed 1 base from V and 8 bases from J, with 14 bases in between. The CDR3 contains 14 residues. The CDR3 coding sequence is TGTGCCAGCAGCTTAATGGACATCGGGCAAGGCTACACCTTC. As protein: CASSLMDIGQGYTF.

The chain uses TRBV24-1 and TRBJ2-7; 8 positions match TRBD1. The CDR3 is made up of 14 amino acids. Germline assignment: CDR1 KGHDR and CDR2 SFDVKD. The V and J ends lost 7 bases and 0 bases, in that order; junction bases with no gene match: 4. CDR3 region: CATSTGGSSYEQYF. In DNA, the CDR3 is TGTGCCACCAGCACAGGGGGGAGCTCCTACGAGCAGTACTTC.

The V call is TRBV5-1, the J call TRBJ2-1, with 9 nucleotides matching TRBD2. CDR3 length equals 14 residues. V trimming: 3 bases; J trimming: 7 bases; junction bases outside the gene matches: 5. CDR1 is SGHRS and CDR2 is YFSETQ in the germline V gene. The CDR3 loop is CASSSGLAKNEQFF. The CDR3 region has the DNA TGCGCCAGCAGCTCGGGACTAGCAAAGAATGAGCAGTTCTTC.

The chain uses TRBV25-1 and TRBJ2-7; D is unresolved. The V gene's germline CDR1 is MGHDK and CDR2 SYGVNS. With 6 bases removed from V and 7 bases from J, the gap between germline ends came to 13 bases. CDR3 length equals 12 residues. The CDR3 region has the DNA TGTGCCAGCAGACATGCTTTATCTGAGCAGTACTTC. It yields the protein CASRHALSEQYF.